These T cell receptor beta chains were read from a single sample in a study of human T cells and chemical hapten exposure. Via MiXCR, TCRdb re-called the RACE reads, giving one row per CDR3 protein. The sample contains 150,000 to 200,000 distinct CDR3 sequences, around a quarter of which appear only once. The sequencing here drew on whole blood, taken in connection with sensitization to the hapten diphenylcyclopropenone (DPC). All receptors come from a woman under 30 with alopecia areata. Some clones in this sample may be carry-over from other donors' samples. The CDR3 runs from the conserved cysteine through the conserved F or W. A D gene is named only where the DNA matches it firmly. The listing skips clone size in some rows; elsewhere it reads once, few, many or a size class.

TRBV10-3	NA	TRBJ2-5	TRBD1	TGTGCCATCAGTGCAGGGGGCGGCCAAGAGACCCAGTACTTC	CAISAGGGQETQYF
TRBV6-6	NA	TRBJ2-7	TRBD2	TGTGCCAGCAGTTACTCCGTAAGACTAGCGGGAGGCGAGCAGTACTTC	CASSYSVRLAGGEQYF
TRBV5-1	NA	TRBJ1-4	TRBD1	TGCGCCAGCAGGGAGACAGGGGCAACTAATGAAAAACTGTTTTTT	CASRETGATNEKLFF
TRBV27	few	TRBJ1-6	NA	TGTGCCAGCAGTTTGAAGCAGAGCTCCTATAATTCACCCCTCCACTTT	CASSLKQSSYNSPLHF
TRBV4-1	NA	TRBJ1-5	NA	TGCGCCAGCAGCCGGTTACAACATAGCAATCAGCCCCAGCATTTT	CASSRLQHSNQPQHF
TRBV29-1	many	TRBJ2-7	TRBD1	TGCAGCGTTGGAGGGACAGGGGCATCCTACGAGCAGTACTTC	CSVGGTGASYEQYF
TRBV5-1	NA	TRBJ2-2	NA	TGCGCCAGCAGCCGGGACCAACCCGGGGAGCTGTTTTTT	CASSRDQPGELFF
TRBV7-2	few	TRBJ1-4	NA	TGTGCCAGCAGCTTGGAAGGGCCAACTAATGAAAAACTGTTTTTT	CASSLEGPTNEKLFF
TRBV7-9	few	TRBJ2-3	NA	TGTGCCAGCAGCCAATCTGGGAATACGCAGTATTTT	CASSQSGNTQYF
TRBV11-2	few	TRBJ1-2	NA	TGTGCCAGCAGCTTACTGGACAGACGATATGGCTACACCTTC	CASSLLDRRYGYTF
TRBV20-1	few	TRBJ1-4	TRBD1	TGCAGTGCGACAGGGCTTCGTGGGGAAAAACTGTTTTTT	CSATGLRGEKLFF
TRBV6-2/TRBV6-3	NA	TRBJ2-2	NA	TGTGCCAGCAGTCGGATTACCGTAGTCACCGGGGAGCTGTTTTTT	CASSRITVVTGELFF
TRBV7-2	NA	TRBJ2-6	TRBD2	TGTGCCAGCAGCACCGGGACTAGCTACTCTGGGGCCAACGTCCTGACTTTC	CASSTGTSYSGANVLTF
TRBV9	NA	TRBJ2-1	TRBD2	TGTGCCAGCAGCACCCCGACTAGCGGGGGGGCCAATGAGCAGTTCTTC	CASSTPTSGGANEQFF
TRBV20-1	few	TRBJ2-7	NA	TGCAGTGCCGATCGGACTGTGCTGATGGAGCAGTACTTC	CSADRTVLMEQYF
TRBV9	NA	TRBJ1-1	NA	TGTGCCAGCGCGCCTTCAGGTTTCACTGAAGCTTTCTTT	CASAPSGFTEAFF
TRBV12-3/TRBV12-4	few	TRBJ1-1	NA	TGTGCCAGCACCCCCGGAGCGGCGAACACTGAAGCTTTCTTT	CASTPGAANTEAFF
TRBV11-2	few	TRBJ2-1	TRBD2	TGTGCCAGCAGCTTAAGGACTAGCGGTTACAATGAGCAGTTCTTC	CASSLRTSGYNEQFF
TRBV20-1	many	TRBJ2-1	TRBD1	TGCAGTGCTCCCGGGACAGGGAGAAATGAGCAGTTCTTC	CSAPGTGRNEQFF
TRBV6-2/TRBV6-3	NA	TRBJ2-1	NA	TGTGCCAGCAGTTCCACAGGGTTTCCGACTAGCCCCTCGAGTGAGCAGTTCTTC	CASSSTGFPTSPSSEQFF
TRBV29-1	NA	TRBJ2-2	NA	TGCACCGCTGCTGGGGAGCTGTTTTTT	CTAAGELFF
TRBV9	NA	TRBJ2-1	TRBD2	TGTGCCAGCAGCGATAGCGGGAGGAGGCTGGTCACTGAGCAGTTCTTC	CASSDSGRRLVTEQFF
TRBV27	NA	TRBJ2-2	NA	TGTGCCAGCATGTACCGGGGTACCGGGGAGCTGTTTTTT	CASMYRGTGELFF
TRBV4-2	once	TRBJ2-1	TRBD2	TGTGCCAGCAGCCGCTTACTAGCGGGGGGGAATGAGCAGTTCTTC	CASSRLLAGGNEQFF
TRBV7-9	NA	TRBJ2-3	NA	TGTGCCAGCAGCCCGGTCCGTTTGCCGGATACGCAGTATTTT	CASSPVRLPDTQYF
TRBV10-3	NA	TRBJ1-5	NA	TGTGCCATCAGACGGGACAGCAATCAGCCCCAGCATTTT	CAIRRDSNQPQHF
TRBV20-1	few	TRBJ2-2	NA	TGCAGTGCTAGAGATGGCGGAAACACCGGGGAGCTGTTTTTT	CSARDGGNTGELFF
TRBV9	NA	TRBJ1-5	NA	TGTGCCAGCAGCGTAGGGGGGGTGAATCAGCCCCAGCATTTT	CASSVGGVNQPQHF
TRBV4-1	NA	TRBJ1-1	NA	TGCGCCAGCAGCCAAGACGGGTCAGGGATGAACACTGAAGCTTTCTTT	CASSQDGSGMNTEAFF
TRBV2	NA	TRBJ2-5	NA	TGTGCCAGTACCGGACAGGAGGGGGGTAGGACCCAGTACTTC	CASTGQEGGRTQYF
TRBV20-1	NA	TRBJ2-7	TRBD2	TGCAGTGCTAGAGCGGGAGGGTCACTCGAGCAGTACTTC	CSARAGGSLEQYF
TRBV5-1	few	TRBJ2-3	NA	TGCGCCAGCAGCTTGCAGGGTTCCCCAGATACGCAGTATTTT	CASSLQGSPDTQYF
TRBV29-1	few	TRBJ2-3	NA	TGCAGCGCCGCTGGGACAGACGGGGGTTCTAGCACAGATACGCAGTATTTT	CSAAGTDGGSSTDTQYF
TRBV11-2	NA	TRBJ2-1	TRBD2	TGTGCCAGCAGCTTAGATGGCGGGGGGGTTGAAAATGAGCAGTTCTTC	CASSLDGGGVENEQFF
TRBV27	few	TRBJ1-2	NA	TGTGCCAGCAGTCTCACGTGGGGGGCGCTTAGCTATGGCTACACCTTC	CASSLTWGALSYGYTF
TRBV6-2/TRBV6-3	few	TRBJ1-6	NA	TGTGCCAGCAGCCGCCCCACCCTCGCGGCTAATTCACCCCTCCACTTT	CASSRPTLAANSPLHF
TRBV6-1	NA	TRBJ2-7	TRBD1	TGTGCCAGCATTTCCGGGACAGGGCTCTCCTACGAGCAGTACTTC	CASISGTGLSYEQYF
TRBV7-2	NA	TRBJ2-7	NA	TGTGCCAGCAGCTTAGATCTAGGAGGCCAGTACTTC	CASSLDLGGQYF
TRBV4-2	NA	TRBJ2-4	NA	TGTGCCAGCAGCCAAGAGTATGACAGGGGAGGGGACATTCAGTACTTC	CASSQEYDRGGDIQYF
TRBV12-3/TRBV12-4	few	TRBJ2-2	TRBD2	TGTGCCAGCAAGTCCCCGGCAGGGAGGGCCGGGGAGCTGTTTTTT	CASKSPAGRAGELFF
TRBV6-5	many	TRBJ2-6	TRBD1	TGTGCCAGCAGCAGACAGGGGGCTGGGGCCAACGTCCTGACTTTC	CASSRQGAGANVLTF
TRBV6-2/TRBV6-3	NA	TRBJ1-2	NA	TGTGCCAGCCGCCGACAGAGCGGCTATGGCTACACCTTC	CASRRQSGYGYTF
TRBV6-2/TRBV6-3	NA	TRBJ1-4	NA	TGTGCCAGCAGTTACTCGGGGGCGGACGAAAAACTGTTTTTT	CASSYSGADEKLFF
TRBV4-2	few	TRBJ1-5	TRBD1	TGTGCCAGCAGCCAAGTGGACAGGCCAAATCAGCCCCAGCATTTT	CASSQVDRPNQPQHF
TRBV20-1	NA	TRBJ2-1	TRBD2	TGCAGTGCACCCGGGACTAGCGGGGTCTACAATGAGCAGTTCTTC	CSAPGTSGVYNEQFF
TRBV4-1	NA	TRBJ1-2	NA	TGCGCCAGCAGCCAAGATATGGGAGCCATCGATCACTTC	CASSQDMGAIDHF
TRBV4-3	NA	TRBJ2-3	NA	TGCGCCAGCAGTGTAGGGGGGCCTGCAGATACGCAGTATTTT	CASSVGGPADTQYF
TRBV3-1	NA	TRBJ1-2	NA	TGTGCCAGCAGTCCCAGGACGGCTTTGGCGGGCTACACCTTC	CASSPRTALAGYTF
TRBV10-3	NA	TRBJ1-5	NA	TGTGCCATCAGTGAGGGGGGTCAGCCCCAGCATTTT	CAISEGGQPQHF
TRBV20-1	once	TRBJ1-1	NA	TGCCGTGCTGGCGGGGGAAACACTGAAGCTTTCTTT	CRAGGGNTEAFF
TRBV29-1	NA	TRBJ1-4	TRBD1	TGCAGCGTTGACACGGACAGGGTTGGAAAACTGTTTTTT	CSVDTDRVGKLFF
TRBV29-1	few	TRBJ1-4	NA	TGCAGCGTTGAAAAGGCAACTAATGAAAAACTGTTTTTT	CSVEKATNEKLFF
TRBV24-1	few	TRBJ1-5	TRBD1	TGTGCCACCAGTGGAGGAACAGGGGGACAGCCCCAGCATTTT	CATSGGTGGQPQHF
TRBV20-1	NA	TRBJ1-5	NA	TGCAGTGCTATCGACAGTCAGCCCCAGCATTTT	CSAIDSQPQHF
TRBV10-2	NA	TRBJ2-5	NA	TGCGCCAGCAGTGATCTAGGGTTCCTGACCCAGTACTTC	CASSDLGFLTQYF